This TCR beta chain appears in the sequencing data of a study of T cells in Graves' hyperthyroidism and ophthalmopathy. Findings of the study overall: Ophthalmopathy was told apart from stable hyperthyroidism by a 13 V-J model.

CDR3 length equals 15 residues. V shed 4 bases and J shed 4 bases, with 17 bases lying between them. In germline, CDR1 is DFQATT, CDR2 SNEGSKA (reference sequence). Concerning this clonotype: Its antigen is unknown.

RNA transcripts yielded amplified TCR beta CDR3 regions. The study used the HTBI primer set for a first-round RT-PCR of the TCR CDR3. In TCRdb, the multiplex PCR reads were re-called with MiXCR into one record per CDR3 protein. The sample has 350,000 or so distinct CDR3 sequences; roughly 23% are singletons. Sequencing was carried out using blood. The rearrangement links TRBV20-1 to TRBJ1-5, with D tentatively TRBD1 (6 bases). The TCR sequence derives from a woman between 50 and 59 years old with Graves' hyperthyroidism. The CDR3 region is CSAIMGRGINQPQHF. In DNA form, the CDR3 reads TGCAGTGCTATAATGGGCAGGGGCATTAATCAGCCCCAGCATTTT.